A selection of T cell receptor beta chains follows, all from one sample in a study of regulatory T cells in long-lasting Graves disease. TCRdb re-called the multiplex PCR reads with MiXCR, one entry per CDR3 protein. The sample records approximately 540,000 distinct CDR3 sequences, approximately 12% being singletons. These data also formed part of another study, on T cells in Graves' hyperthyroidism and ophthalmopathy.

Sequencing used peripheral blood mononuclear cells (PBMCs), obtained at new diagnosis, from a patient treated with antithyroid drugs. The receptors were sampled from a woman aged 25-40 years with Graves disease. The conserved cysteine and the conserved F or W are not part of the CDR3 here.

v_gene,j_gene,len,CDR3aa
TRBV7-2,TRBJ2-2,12,ASSLVRGKGELF
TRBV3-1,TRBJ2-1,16,ASSLGLAGDPDFNEQF
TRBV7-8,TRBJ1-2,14,ASNPVMGGFTYGYT
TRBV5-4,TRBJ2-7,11,ATGLAGAYEQY
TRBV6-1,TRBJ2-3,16,ASSEPSGRVPSTDTQY
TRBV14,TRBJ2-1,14,ASSQDAVSSYNEQF
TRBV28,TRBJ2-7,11,ASSRFMSYEQY
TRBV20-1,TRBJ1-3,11,SASDGSGNTIY
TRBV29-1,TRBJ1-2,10,SAYLWTGGYT
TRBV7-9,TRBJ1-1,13,ASSRTGGDVTEAF
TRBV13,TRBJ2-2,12,ASSLERETGELF
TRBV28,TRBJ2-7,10,ASRSQSYEQY
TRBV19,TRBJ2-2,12,ASSGTSGVGELF
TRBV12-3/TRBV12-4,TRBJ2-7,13,ASSRSGYDSYEQY
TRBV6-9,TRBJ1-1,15,ASSSTPFGTADLKAF
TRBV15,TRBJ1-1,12,ATSRGGGRTEAF
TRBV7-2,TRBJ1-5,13,ASSLDQGFNQPQH
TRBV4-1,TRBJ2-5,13,ASSRVAGAAETQY
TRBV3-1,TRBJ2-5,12,ASSQGAGIETQY
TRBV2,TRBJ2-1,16,ASSEVRLASKTAYEQF
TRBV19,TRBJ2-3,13,ASSIGAGFADTQY
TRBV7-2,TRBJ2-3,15,ASSLPGRGDATDTQY
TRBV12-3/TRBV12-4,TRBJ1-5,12,ASSFSGVGQPQH
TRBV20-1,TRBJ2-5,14,SARDPSGSGLETQY
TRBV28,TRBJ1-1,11,ATRQRMNTEAF
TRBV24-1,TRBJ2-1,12,ATSGWETYNEQF
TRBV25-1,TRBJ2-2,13,ASSNRGRDTGELF
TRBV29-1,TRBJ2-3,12,SVEDRRFTDTQY
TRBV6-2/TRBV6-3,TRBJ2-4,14,ASSPGTSGEKNIQY
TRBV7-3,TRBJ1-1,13,ASSLGSGMNTEAF
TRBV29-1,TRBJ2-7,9,SVAGVYEQY
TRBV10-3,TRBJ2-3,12,AISEDDGTDTQY
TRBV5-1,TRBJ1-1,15,ASSFPGGDPMNTEAF
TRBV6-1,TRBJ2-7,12,ASGPGFQSYEQY
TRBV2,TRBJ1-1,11,ASSWTREAEAF
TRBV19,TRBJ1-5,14,ASSADRAPFNQPQH
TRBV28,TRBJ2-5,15,ASSFPKRAGGQETQY
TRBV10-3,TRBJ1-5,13,AISESDRGLQPQH
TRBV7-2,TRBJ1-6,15,ASGRDRGASHNSPLH
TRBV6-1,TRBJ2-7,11,ASALLVGYEQY
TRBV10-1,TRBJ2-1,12,ASSESGLAREQF
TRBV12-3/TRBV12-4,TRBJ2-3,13,ASRLPSASTDTQY
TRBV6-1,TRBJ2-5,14,ASSELEGQGWETQY
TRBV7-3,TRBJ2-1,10,ASSQNPNEQF
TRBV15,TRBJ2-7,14,ATSRDWGQGAYEQY
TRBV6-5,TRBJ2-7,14,ASSYFTGTSGYEQY
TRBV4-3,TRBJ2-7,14,ASSQTRLAGDYEQY
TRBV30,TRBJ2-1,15,AWYALAPGSGYNEQF
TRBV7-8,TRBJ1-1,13,ASSAKDRLNTEAF
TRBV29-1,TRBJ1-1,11,SVEDKSRTEAF
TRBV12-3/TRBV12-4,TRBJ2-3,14,ASSFRGPPLTDTQY
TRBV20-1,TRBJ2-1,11,SAHRGNYNEQF
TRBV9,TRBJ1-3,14,ASSEGGYEAGNTIY
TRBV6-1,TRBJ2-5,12,ASSTPTAGETQY
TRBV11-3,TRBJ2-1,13,ASSLEGPSYNEQF